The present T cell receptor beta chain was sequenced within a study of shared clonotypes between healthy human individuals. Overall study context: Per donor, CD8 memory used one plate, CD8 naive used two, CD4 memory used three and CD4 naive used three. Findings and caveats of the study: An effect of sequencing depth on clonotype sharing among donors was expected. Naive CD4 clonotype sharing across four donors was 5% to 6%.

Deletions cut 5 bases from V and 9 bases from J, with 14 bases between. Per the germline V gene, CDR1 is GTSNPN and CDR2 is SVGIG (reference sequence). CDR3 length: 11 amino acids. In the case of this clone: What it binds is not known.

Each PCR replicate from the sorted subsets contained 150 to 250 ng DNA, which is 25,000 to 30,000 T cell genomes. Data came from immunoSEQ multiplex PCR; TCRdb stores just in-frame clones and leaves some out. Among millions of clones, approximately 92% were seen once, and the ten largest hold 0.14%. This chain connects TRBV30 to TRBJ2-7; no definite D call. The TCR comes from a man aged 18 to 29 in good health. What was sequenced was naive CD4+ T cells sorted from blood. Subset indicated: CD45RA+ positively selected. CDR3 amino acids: CAWGQVRWQYF. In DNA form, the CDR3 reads TGTGCCTGGGGGCAGGTACGCTGGCAGTACTTC.